These T cell receptor beta chains were read from a single sample in a study of T-cell reconstitution after alpha-beta-depleted transplantation in children. Each CDR3 protein gets one entry after TCRdb re-called the PCR reads with MiXCR. The table has 500,000 to 650,000 distinct CDR3 sequences, 13% seen once. Sequenced material: PBMCs, mostly from graft donor cells, taken 360 days after TCRalphabeta/CD19-depleted stem cell transplant. The receptor source for this set is a male patient under 18 who had a stem cell transplant for acute myeloid leukemia, so the T cells may come from the graft donor. Both conserved end residues are trimmed from each CDR3. D genes are given only for firm matches.

D	V	J	length	CDR3
NA	TRBV10-3	TRBJ2-3	11	AISERETDTQY
TRBD1	TRBV12-3/TRBV12-4	TRBJ1-5	13	ASSPSGTGYQPQH
TRBD1	TRBV5-5	TRBJ2-7	13	ASSPTPGQGSEQY
NA	TRBV29-1	TRBJ1-2	12	SALPTTTNYGYT
NA	TRBV28	TRBJ1-1	13	ASSSPRTVNTEAF
NA	TRBV30	TRBJ2-3	12	AWSEQRSTDTQY
TRBD1	TRBV5-1	TRBJ2-5	13	ASSLAAQGLETQY
NA	TRBV5-6	TRBJ2-5	12	ASSLEGGPETQY
TRBD1	TRBV6-2/TRBV6-3	TRBJ2-3	12	ASKRTGSTDTQY
NA	TRBV2	TRBJ2-3	14	ASGSTGTYTTDTQY
TRBD2	TRBV20-1	TRBJ2-5	15	SARVPLAGVLQETQY
NA	TRBV9	TRBJ2-1	13	ASSSSGTLYNEQF
TRBD1	TRBV28	TRBJ2-7	15	ASSFSMGQGISYEQY
TRBD1	TRBV7-8	TRBJ2-7	13	ASSRSEGASYEQY
NA	TRBV7-2	TRBJ2-5	13	ASSLWQGGKETQY
NA	TRBV5-1	TRBJ2-2	14	ASSPGLRPSPGELF
TRBD2	TRBV6-2/TRBV6-3	TRBJ2-1	15	ASSPSGRSASYNEQF
TRBD1	TRBV10-3	TRBJ2-3	12	AINIGQGTDTQY
TRBD2	TRBV12-3/TRBV12-4	TRBJ2-1	14	ASSPRTSGGIHEQF
TRBD1	TRBV7-9	TRBJ2-7	11	ASSYTGGYEQY
NA	TRBV5-1	TRBJ1-2	11	ASSLFQLDGYT
TRBD1	TRBV7-6	TRBJ2-1	17	ASSLPSPGTGLLYNEQF
NA	TRBV4-2	TRBJ2-7	13	ASSQEADLGYEQY
NA	TRBV7-8	TRBJ1-1	10	ASSLGVSQAF
TRBD1	TRBV27	TRBJ2-7	13	ASSPSRQGNYEQY
NA	TRBV27	TRBJ2-7	13	ASSPIPPRPYEQY
TRBD2	TRBV7-2	TRBJ2-2	13	ASSSIRGRTGELF
NA	TRBV29-1	TRBJ2-7	15	SALGARSPLSSYEQY
NA	TRBV18	TRBJ2-5	11	ASSAVAGETQY
NA	TRBV7-9	TRBJ2-6	14	ASRVPEATGANVLT
TRBD2	TRBV6-2/TRBV6-3	TRBJ2-4	17	ASSYSATSGSGDKNIQY
NA	TRBV28	TRBJ2-1	12	ASSFGFSYNEQF
NA	TRBV15	TRBJ2-5	13	ATSRDQWFQETQY
TRBD1	TRBV5-6	TRBJ1-5	14	ASSLLQGAERQPQH
NA	TRBV7-8	TRBJ2-6	16	ASSTGQRKLSGANVLT
TRBD1	TRBV20-1	TRBJ2-6	15	SANEGQAGSGANVLT
TRBD2	TRBV9	TRBJ2-7	11	ASSETPSGGQY
NA	TRBV7-6	TRBJ2-4	13	ASSFPRGDKNIQY
NA	TRBV4-3	TRBJ2-7	11	ASSQQLAYEQY
NA	TRBV28	TRBJ2-7	13	ASSPDTFLSYEQY
TRBD2	TRBV9	TRBJ2-1	15	ASSVAGGLAGGNEQF
NA	TRBV28	TRBJ2-7	10	ASSPGQYEQY
NA	TRBV4-3	TRBJ2-1	14	ASSQDWAGTYNEQF
TRBD2	TRBV6-5	TRBJ2-5	15	ASSYSMASGRVETQY
NA	TRBV7-9	TRBJ2-7	10	ASSFVADEQY
TRBD2	TRBV11-1	TRBJ2-1	17	ASSLGPPRRLAGHNEQF
NA	TRBV20-1	TRBJ1-1	11	SARSDRPDEAF
TRBD2	TRBV11-2	TRBJ2-2	15	ATGGFIGLAGTGELF
NA	TRBV29-1	TRBJ2-2	12	SVRRSTNTGELF
TRBD2	TRBV11-3	TRBJ2-1	13	ASSLDFGPSGEQF
TRBD1	TRBV29-1	TRBJ2-1	11	SVEDPGGNEQF